The sequence of this T cell receptor (beta chain) was determined in a study of shared clonotypes between healthy human individuals. CDR1 MDHEN and CDR2 SYDVKM come from the germline V gene. The ends were cut back, 5 bases at V and 5 bases at J, with 12 bases in the middle. This CDR3 region has 13 residues. Sequenced by immunoSEQ multiplex PCR; TCRdb stores in-frame clones only, minus some. The sample holds about 510,000 clones, 90% to 96% seen once. It was into CD45RA+ naive and CD45RA-negative memory subsets that the CD4+ cells were split. Of note for this clone: Its antigen is as yet unknown.

General study results and limits: In having few donors, the study represented limited genetic and exposure-history diversity. Depth was large, yet rarefaction showed that sorted-subset sequencing was incomplete.

This sequence joins TRBV28 and TRBJ1-1, with D unresolved. The origin of this receptor is a young woman in good health. Sample: naive CD4+ T cells sorted from blood. Subset in this sample: CD45RA+ positively selected. CDR3: CASSPTRETEAFF. In nucleotides, the CDR3 is TGTGCCAGCAGTCCAACTAGAGAAACTGAAGCTTTCTTT.